These 9 T cell receptor beta chains originate from one sample sequenced in a study of blood T cell repertoires in COVID-19 (dated by TCRdb to between 2020 and 2021). Libraries came from the immunoSEQ multiplex PCR assay. The immuneACCESS repertoire file appears here via TCRdb, limited to in-frame rearrangements. These files lack a portion of the clones; in checked studies, under half of the deficit traces to unresolved V genes, and the cause of the others is not known. Across this sample there are about 150,000 clones, with approximately 90% seen only once. The ten largest clones capture roughly 2.9% of the sample. Sequenced sample: peripheral blood. The receptors here all came from a man between 60 and 75 years old with active or convalescent COVID-19.

This chain connects TRBV19 to TRBJ1-4; 8 bases align to TRBD1. Germline CDR1 and CDR2: LNHDA and SQIVND (reference sequence). This CDR3 contains 14 residues. V dropped 1 base and J dropped 8; count of bases not matched to a gene: 3. CDR3 sequence (DNA): TGTGCCAGTAGTATAGCGGACAGGGCGGAAAAACTGTTTTTT. Translated: CASSIADRAEKLFF.

V and J are TRBV6-5 and TRBJ1-2; D not certain. The germline gives CDR1 MNHEY, CDR2 SVGAGI. CDR3 size: 14 residues. V lost 7 bases and J 0 bases, leaving 12 bases between the germline ends. DNA for the CDR3: TGTGCCAGCAACCCCCAGGCCCCTAACTATGGCTACACCTTC. Protein sequence: CASNPQAPNYGYTF.

The rearrangement uses TRBV25-1 and TRBJ2-1; possibly TRBD2 for D (7 bases). The germline V gene encodes CDR1 MGHDK and CDR2 SYGVNS. V was trimmed by 1 base and J by 6 bases, leaving 16 bases between them. The CDR3 has 16 amino acids. The CDR3 DNA sequence: TGTGCCAGCAGTGAATTGGGCTTAGGGGGGGCCAATGAGCAGTTCTTC. Its protein product is CASSELGLGGANEQFF.

The V gene is TRBV10-3, the J gene TRBJ2-3; a possible D gene is TRBD1 (6 bases). Per the germline V gene, CDR1 is ENHRY and CDR2 is SYGVKD. Trimming pared 2 bases from V and 5 bases from J, leaving 8 bases between. The CDR3 is 13 residues long. CDR3 in amino acids: CAISEVGGDTQYF. DNA of the CDR3: TGTGCCATCAGTGAGGTAGGGGGAGATACGCAGTATTTT.

The genes are TRBV29-1 and TRBJ2-3; 8 nucleotides agree with TRBD1. This CDR3 region has 16 residues. Germline V gives CDR1 SQVTM, CDR2 ANQGSEA. V was pared by 0 bases and J by 1 base, with 6 bases of the junction left unmatched. The CDR3 protein is CSVEDWAQGGTDTQYF. The CDR3 DNA reads TGCAGCGTTGAAGACTGGGCACAGGGGGGCACAGATACGCAGTATTTT.

J is TRBJ2-1 and V is TRBV2; TRBD1 matches at 9 bases. The ends lost 4 bases at V and 9 bases at J; junction bases unmatched: 7. This CDR3 contains 14 residues. Germline-derived CDR1 and CDR2 are SNHLY and FYNNEI. The CDR3 protein is CASSGTGELGEQFF. CDR3 DNA: TGTGCCAGCAGTGGGACAGGGGAGTTAGGTGAGCAGTTCTTC.

As concerns this clone: Sequence at one end of the junction differs from germline and may be a read error. This chain joins TRBV5-1 and TRBJ2-1; tentatively, D is TRBD2 (6 bases). This CDR3 is built from 15 residues. Germline assignment: CDR1 SGHRS and CDR2 YFSETQ. DNA for the CDR3: TGCGCCAGCAGCTTCGGGGGTAGCTCCTACAATGGGCAGTTCTTC. It is translated as CASSFGGSSYNGQFF.

Note on this clone: The limits of the CDR3 on the DNA are not certain, so only TCRdb's listed CDR3 is given. The rearrangement uses TRBV28 and TRBJ2-3; TRBD2, as called in the table, went unchecked against the DNA. The CDR3 is 16 residues long, ends included. CDR1 and CDR2 (germline): MDHEN, SYDVKM. The CDR3 sequence is CASSSSSGRWTDTQYF.

This chain joins TRBV24-1 and TRBJ1-2, with 10 bases identical to TRBD1. The CDR3 length is 16 residues. V was pared by 9 bases and J by 5 bases, with 14 bases of the junction left unmatched. The germline gives CDR1 KGHDR, CDR2 SFDVKD. The CDR3 DNA sequence: TGTGCCACCTCCCCGGGCTGGACAGGGGGAAATTATGGCTACACCTTC. Its protein is CATSPGWTGGNYGYTF.